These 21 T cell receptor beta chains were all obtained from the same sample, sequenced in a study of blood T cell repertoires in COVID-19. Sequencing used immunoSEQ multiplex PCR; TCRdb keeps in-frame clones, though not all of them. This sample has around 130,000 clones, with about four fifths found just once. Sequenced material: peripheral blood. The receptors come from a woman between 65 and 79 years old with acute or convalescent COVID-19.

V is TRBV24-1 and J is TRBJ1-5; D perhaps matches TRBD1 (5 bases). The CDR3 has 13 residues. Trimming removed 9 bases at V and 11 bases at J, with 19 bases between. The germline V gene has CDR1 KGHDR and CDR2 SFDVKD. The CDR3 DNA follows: TGTGCCACCGGGGAGGGCCCACAGGAGGCCCAGCATTTT. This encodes CATGEGPQEAQHF.

CDR3 protein: CASSTQGDRFSGNTIYF. For the CDR3, the DNA is TGTGCCAGCAGCACCCAGGGGGACCGATTCTCTGGAAACACCATATATTTT. The chain recombines TRBV21-1 with TRBJ1-3; the table's TRBD1 call for D was not verified on the DNA. TRBV21-1 is a pseudogene locus. The CDR3 consists of 17 residues.

In DNA form, the CDR3 reads TGTGCCAGCTCAACACAACAGGGGGGGAAGGCCAACGTCCTGACTTTC. Amino acids: CASSTQQGGKANVLTF. This chain joins TRBV18 and TRBJ2-6, with TRBD1 as a possible D gene (8 bases). The germline CDR1 and CDR2 sequences are KGHSH and LQKENI. V gave up 5 bases and J gave up 6 bases, with 17 bases separating them. This CDR3 contains 16 residues.

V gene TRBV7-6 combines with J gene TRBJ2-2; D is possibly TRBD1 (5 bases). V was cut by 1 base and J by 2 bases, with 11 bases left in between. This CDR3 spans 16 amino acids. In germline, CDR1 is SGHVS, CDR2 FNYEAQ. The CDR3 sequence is CASSLGQGINTGELFF. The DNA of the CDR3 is TGTGCCAGCAGCTTAGGTCAGGGAATTAACACCGGGGAGCTGTTTTTT.

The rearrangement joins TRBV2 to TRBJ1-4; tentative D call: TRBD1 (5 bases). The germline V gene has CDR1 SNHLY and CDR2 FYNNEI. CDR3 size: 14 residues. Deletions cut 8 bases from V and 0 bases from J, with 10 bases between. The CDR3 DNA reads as TGTGCCAGCCGTAGACAGCCAACTAATGAAAAACTGTTTTTT. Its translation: CASRRQPTNEKLFF.

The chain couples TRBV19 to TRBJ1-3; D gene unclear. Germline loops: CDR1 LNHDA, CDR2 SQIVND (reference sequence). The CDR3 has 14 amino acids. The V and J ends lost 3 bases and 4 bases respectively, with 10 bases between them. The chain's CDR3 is CASSIRGSGNTIYF. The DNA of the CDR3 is TGTGCCAGTAGTATCAGAGGGTCCGGAAACACCATATATTTT.

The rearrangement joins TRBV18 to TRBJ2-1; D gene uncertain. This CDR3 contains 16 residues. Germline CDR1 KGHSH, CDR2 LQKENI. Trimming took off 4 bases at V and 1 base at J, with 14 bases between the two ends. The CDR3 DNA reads TGTGCCAGCTCACGAGAGAGAGTTTTGTCCTACAATGAGCAGTTCTTC. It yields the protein CASSRERVLSYNEQFF.

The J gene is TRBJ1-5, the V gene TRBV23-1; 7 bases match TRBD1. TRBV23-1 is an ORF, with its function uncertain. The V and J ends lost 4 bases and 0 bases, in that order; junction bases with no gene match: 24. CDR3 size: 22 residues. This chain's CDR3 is CASSPLDGDSPIRSNSNQPQHF. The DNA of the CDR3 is TGCGCCAGCAGTCCGCTGGATGGGGACAGCCCGATCCGTTCGAATAGCAATCAGCCCCAGCATTTT.

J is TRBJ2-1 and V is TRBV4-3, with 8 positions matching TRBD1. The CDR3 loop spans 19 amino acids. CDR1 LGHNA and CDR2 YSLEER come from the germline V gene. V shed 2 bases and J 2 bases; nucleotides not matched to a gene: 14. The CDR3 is CASSQRTGTGEFAYNEQFF. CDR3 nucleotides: TGCGCCAGCAGCCAACGTACCGGGACAGGAGAATTCGCCTACAATGAGCAGTTCTTC.

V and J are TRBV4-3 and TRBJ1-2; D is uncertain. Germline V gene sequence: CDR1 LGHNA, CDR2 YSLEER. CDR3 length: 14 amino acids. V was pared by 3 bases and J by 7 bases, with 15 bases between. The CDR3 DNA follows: TGCGCCAGCAGCCAGTGGGCGGTTAGCGTTGGCTACACCTTC. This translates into CASSQWAVSVGYTF.

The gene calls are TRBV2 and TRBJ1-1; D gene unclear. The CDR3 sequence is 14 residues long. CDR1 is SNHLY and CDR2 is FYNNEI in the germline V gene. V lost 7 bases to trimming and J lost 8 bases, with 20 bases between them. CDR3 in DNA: TGTGCCAGCATTCGAAACGCCGCGGGGATGGAAGCTTTCTTT. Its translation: CASIRNAAGMEAFF. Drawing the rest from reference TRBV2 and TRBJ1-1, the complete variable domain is EPEVTQTPSHQVTQMGQEVILRCVPISNHLYFYWYRQILGQKVEFLVSFYNNEISEKSEIFDDQFSVERPDGSNFTLKIRSTKLEDSAMYFCASIRNAAGMEAFFGQGTRLTVV.

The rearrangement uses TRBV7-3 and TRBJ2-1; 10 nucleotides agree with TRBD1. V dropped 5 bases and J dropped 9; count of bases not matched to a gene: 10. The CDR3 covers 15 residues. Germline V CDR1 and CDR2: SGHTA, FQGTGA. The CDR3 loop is CASSTPGQGLGEQFF. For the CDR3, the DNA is TGTGCCAGCAGCACACCGGGACAGGGGTTGGGTGAGCAGTTCTTC. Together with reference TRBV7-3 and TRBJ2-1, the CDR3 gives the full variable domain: GAGVSQTPSNKVTEKGKYVELRCDPISGHTALYWYRQSLGQGPEFLIYFQGTGAADDSGLPNDRFFAVRPEGSVSTLKIQRTERGDSAVYLCASSTPGQGLGEQFFGPGTRLTVL.

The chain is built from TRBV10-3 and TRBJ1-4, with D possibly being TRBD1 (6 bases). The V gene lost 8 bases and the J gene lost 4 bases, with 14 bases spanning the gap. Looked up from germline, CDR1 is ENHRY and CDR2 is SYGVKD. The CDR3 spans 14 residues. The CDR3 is CAISPDRDNEKLFF. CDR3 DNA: TGTGCCATCTCTCCGGACAGAGATAATGAAAAACTGTTTTTT.

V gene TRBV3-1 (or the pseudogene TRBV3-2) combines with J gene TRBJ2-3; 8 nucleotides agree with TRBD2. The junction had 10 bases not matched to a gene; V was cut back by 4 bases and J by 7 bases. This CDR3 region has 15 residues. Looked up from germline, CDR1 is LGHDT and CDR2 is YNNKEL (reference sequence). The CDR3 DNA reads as TGTGCCAGCAGCCCGGCGGGACTAGTTCCCCATACGCAGTATTTT. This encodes CASSPAGLVPHTQYF.

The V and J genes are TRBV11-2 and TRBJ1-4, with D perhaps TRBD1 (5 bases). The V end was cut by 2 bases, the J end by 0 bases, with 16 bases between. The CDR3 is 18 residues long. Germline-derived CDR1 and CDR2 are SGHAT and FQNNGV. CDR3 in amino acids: CASSLRARGVATNEKLFF. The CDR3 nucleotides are TGTGCCAGCAGCTTAAGAGCCCGGGGGGTCGCAACTAATGAAAAACTGTTTTTT. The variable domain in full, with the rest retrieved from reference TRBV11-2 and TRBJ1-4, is EAGVAQSPRYKIIEKRQSVAFWCNPISGHATLYWYQQILGQGPKLLIQFQNNGVVDDSQLPKDRFSAERLKGVDSTLKIQPAKLEDSAVYLCASSLRARGVATNEKLFFGSGTQLSVL.

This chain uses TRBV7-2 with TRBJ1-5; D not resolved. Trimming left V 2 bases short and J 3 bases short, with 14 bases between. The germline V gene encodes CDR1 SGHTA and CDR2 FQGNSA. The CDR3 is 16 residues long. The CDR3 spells CASSLSRSLDNQPQHF. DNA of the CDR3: TGTGCCAGCAGCTTATCTCGGAGCCTTGACAATCAGCCCCAGCATTTT.

Here the CDR3 reads CSVRQGEKLFF. DNA for the CDR3: TGCAGCGTTCGGCAGGGTGAAAAACTGTTTTTT. The chain combines TRBV29-1 with TRBJ1-4, with TRBD1 as a possible D gene (5 bases). Per germline, CDR1 SQVTM and CDR2 ANQGSEA. The CDR3 is 11 residues long. V dropped 5 bases and J dropped 7 bases, with 8 bases sitting between them.

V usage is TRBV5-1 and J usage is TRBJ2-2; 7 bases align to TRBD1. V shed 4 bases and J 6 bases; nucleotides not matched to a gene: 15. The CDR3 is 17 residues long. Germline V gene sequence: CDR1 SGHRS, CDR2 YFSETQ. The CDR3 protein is CASSAESNRGTPGELFF. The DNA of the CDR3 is TGCGCCAGCAGCGCGGAATCGAACAGGGGTACCCCCGGGGAGCTGTTTTTT.

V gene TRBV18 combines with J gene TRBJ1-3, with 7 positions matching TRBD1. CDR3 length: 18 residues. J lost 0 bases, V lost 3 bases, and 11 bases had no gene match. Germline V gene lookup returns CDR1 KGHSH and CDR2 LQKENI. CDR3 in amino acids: CASSPRGRQGRSGNTIYF. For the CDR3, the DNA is TGTGCCAGCTCACCCAGGGGACGACAGGGCCGCTCTGGAAACACCATATATTTT.

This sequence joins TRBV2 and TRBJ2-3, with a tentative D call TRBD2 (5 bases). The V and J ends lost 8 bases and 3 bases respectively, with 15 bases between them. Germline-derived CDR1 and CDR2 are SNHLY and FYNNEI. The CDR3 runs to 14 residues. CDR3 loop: CASQSPRETDTQYF. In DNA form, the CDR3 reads TGTGCCAGCCAATCCCCTAGGGAGACAGATACGCAGTATTTT.

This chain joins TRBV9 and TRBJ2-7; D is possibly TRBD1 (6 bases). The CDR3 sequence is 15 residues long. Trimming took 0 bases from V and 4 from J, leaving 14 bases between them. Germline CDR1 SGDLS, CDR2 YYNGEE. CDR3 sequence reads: CASSVVPGDLYEQYF. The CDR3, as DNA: TGTGCCAGCAGCGTAGTGCCAGGGGATCTTTACGAGCAGTACTTC.